This T cell receptor beta chain was captured by sequencing in a study of technical replicates of blood from a handful of donors. This clone showed up just a few times. This CDR3 is 12 amino acids long. Trimming removed 6 bases from V and 5 bases from J, with 10 bases in between. CDR1 is SNHLY, CDR2 FYNNEI, per germline. Clones were read by immunoSEQ multiplex PCR, and TCRdb kept only the in-frame ones, dropping some. The profile shows some 80,000 clones, approximately 94% of them singletons. The sequenced material came from T cells isolated from PBMCs. The chain uses TRBV2 and TRBJ1-1, with D perhaps matching TRBD1 (6 bases). This receptor was taken from a human donor in good health. CDR3 in DNA: TGTGCCAGCAGATCCGACAGGACTGAAGCTTTCTTT. Translation gives CASRSDRTEAFF. The variable domain in full, with the rest retrieved from reference TRBV2 and TRBJ1-1, is EPEVTQTPSHQVTQMGQEVILRCVPISNHLYFYWYRQILGQKVEFLVSFYNNEISEKSEIFDDQFSVERPDGSNFTLKIRSTKLEDSAMYFCASRSDRTEAFFGQGTRLTVV.